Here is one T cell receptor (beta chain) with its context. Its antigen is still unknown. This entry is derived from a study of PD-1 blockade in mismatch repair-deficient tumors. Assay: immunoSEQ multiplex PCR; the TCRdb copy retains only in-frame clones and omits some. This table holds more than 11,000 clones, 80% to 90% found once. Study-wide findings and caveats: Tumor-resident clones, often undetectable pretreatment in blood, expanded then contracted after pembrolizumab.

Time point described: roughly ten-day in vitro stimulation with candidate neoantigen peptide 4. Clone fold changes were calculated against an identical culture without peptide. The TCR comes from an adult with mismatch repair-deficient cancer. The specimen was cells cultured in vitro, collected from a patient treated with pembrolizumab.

The CDR3 region has the DNA TGTGCCAGCTCACCACGGATATCAGGGGGTATGACTGAAGCTTTCTTT. Its protein is CASSPRISGGMTEAFF. The rearrangement links TRBV18 to TRBJ1-1; 7 bases map to TRBD1. Germline trimming cut 1 base from V and 5 bases from J; bases unmatched to any gene: 10. Germline V gives CDR1 KGHSH, CDR2 LQKENI. There are 16 residues in the CDR3. Full variable domain (rest looked up from reference TRBV18 and TRBJ1-1): NAGVMQNPRHLVRRRGQEARLRCSPMKGHSHVYWYRQLPEEGLKFMVYLQKENIIDESGMPKERFSAEFPKEGPSILRIQQVVRGDSAAYFCASSPRISGGMTEAFFGQGTRLTVV.